These 29 T cell receptor beta chains were all obtained from the same sample, sequenced in a study of cytomegalovirus exposure and HLA in healthy donors listed by TCRdb under 2017. The library was generated by the immunoSEQ multiplex PCR assay. The multiplex PCR relied on a mix of 60 forward primers for TCR Vbeta segments and 13 reverse primers for TCR Jbeta segments. This is the immuneACCESS table as TCRdb keeps it, with only in-frame sequences that have V and J called. A part of the clones is gone; compared with another copy, unresolved V genes explain less than half, and the rest is unexplained. Here the sample has roughly 150,000 clones; approximately 71% occur a single time. The ten biggest clones cover about 11% of the sample. The sequencing sample was made of PBMCs. These receptors all stem from a man younger than 35 in good health and CMV-seropositive.

V usage is TRBV27 and J usage is TRBJ1-2; D call uncertain. Trimming removed 0 bases at V and 5 bases at J, with 10 bases between. Per germline, CDR1 MNHEY and CDR2 SMNVEV (reference sequence). The CDR3 totals 14 residues. The chain's CDR3 is CASSLSAAEYGYTF. The CDR3 region has the DNA TGTGCCAGCAGTTTATCGGCAGCGGAATATGGCTACACCTTC.

The V call is TRBV5-4, the J call TRBJ2-7; possible D gene TRBD1, 6 bases. Germline CDR1 reads SGHNT; CDR2 reads YYREEE (reference sequence). V lost 4 bases, J lost 2 bases, and 19 bases lay in between. The CDR3 is made up of 16 amino acids. CDR3 sequence reads: CASSGRTGNPAYEQYF. CDR3 in DNA: TGTGCCAGCAGCGGGCGTACAGGGAACCCAGCCTACGAGCAGTACTTC.

This CDR3 is CASSTIGGAGTEAFF. CDR3 DNA sequence: TGTGCCAGCAGCACGATAGGGGGCGCAGGGACTGAAGCTTTCTTT. V and J are TRBV7-9 and TRBJ1-1; TRBD1 agrees at 7 bases. The V and J ends lost 5 bases and 5 bases, in that order; junction bases with no gene match: 11. This CDR3 has 15 amino acids. Germline CDR1 SEHNR, CDR2 FQNEAQ (reference sequence).

In its sample, this clone was seen once. This chain joins TRBV12-5 and TRBJ1-5; unclear D gene. This CDR3 has 20 residues. Trimming took 7 bases from V and 0 from J, leaving 28 bases between them. Germline loops: CDR1 LGHNT, CDR2 FRNRAP. The CDR3: CASVSRFEAPKKDSNQPQHF. CDR3 DNA sequence: TGTGCTAGTGTTTCGCGTTTTGAGGCACCCAAGAAAGATAGCAATCAGCCCCAGCATTTT.

The rearrangement joins TRBV6-1 to TRBJ1-5; D may be TRBD1 (6 bases). The CDR3 totals 14 residues. Germline lookup yields CDR1 MNHNS and CDR2 SASEGT. V was pared by 0 bases and J by 8 bases, with 11 bases between. The CDR3 here is CASSEAAGAKPQHF. CDR3 DNA sequence: TGTGCCAGCAGTGAAGCTGCAGGGGCGAAGCCCCAGCATTTT.

This rearrangement joins TRBV30 to TRBJ2-7; possibly TRBD1 for D (5 bases). Germline V gene data show CDR1 as GTSNPN and CDR2 as SVGIG (reference sequence). This CDR3 is 11 amino acids long. The CDR3 sequence is CALTQGYEQYF. CDR3 DNA sequence: TGTGCTTTGACCCAGGGCTACGAGCAGTACTTC.

The chain combines TRBV30 with TRBJ2-1; D is ambiguous. There are 11 residues in the CDR3. Germline V lookup: CDR1 GTSNPN, CDR2 SVGIG (reference sequence). V lost 2 bases to trimming and J lost 9 bases, with 8 bases between them. Here the CDR3 DNA reads TGTGCCTGGAGTTATGGCTGTGAGCAGTTCTTC. It specifies CAWSYGCEQFF.

The V and J genes are TRBV29-1 and TRBJ2-2, with a tentative D call TRBD1 (6 bases). The CDR3 has 12 residues. Germline V lookup: CDR1 SQVTM, CDR2 ANQGSEA. Trimming pared 8 bases from V and 6 bases from J, leaving 13 bases between. As DNA, the CDR3 is TGCAGCTCTGGGGGCCGGTCCGGGGAGCTGTTTTTT. It codes for CSSGGRSGELFF.

The J gene is TRBJ1-2, the V gene TRBV28; possibly TRBD1 for D (6 bases). The CDR3 is 16 amino acids. Germline loops: CDR1 MDHEN, CDR2 SYDVKM. The V gene lost 4 bases and the J gene lost 10 bases, with 25 bases spanning the gap. CDR3 protein: CASSSGGAGGGEVYTF. CDR3 DNA sequence: TGTGCCAGCAGTTCGGGGGGGGCTGGCGGCGGGGAGGTCTACACCTTC.

The J gene is TRBJ2-3, the V gene TRBV6-5; 8 nucleotides match TRBD2. The CDR3 loop spans 15 amino acids. Per the germline V gene, CDR1 is MNHEY and CDR2 is SVGAGI. V lost 5 bases and J lost 2; bases outside the gene matches: 6. Written as DNA, the CDR3 is TGTGCCAGCAGTCCGGGAGGGACTACCACAGATACGCAGTATTTT. This gives the protein CASSPGGTTTDTQYF.

The J gene is TRBJ1-2, the V gene TRBV14, with D unclear. V was cut by 1 base and J by 6 bases, with 6 bases left in between. Germline V CDR1 and CDR2: SGHDN, FVKESK. There are 12 residues in the CDR3. This chain's CDR3 is CASSQGGHGYTF. DNA of the CDR3: TGTGCCAGCAGCCAAGGAGGGCATGGCTACACCTTC.

This clone is labeled medium-sized. V is TRBV6-1 and J is TRBJ2-2; TRBD1 agrees at 10 bases. This CDR3 is built from 15 residues. CDR1 is MNHNS and CDR2 is SASEGT in the germline V gene. V trimming: 1 base; J trimming: 7 bases; junction bases outside the gene matches: 3. CDR3 DNA: TGTGCCAGCAGTGAAGAGGGGACAGGGGTCGGGGAGCTGTTTTTT. Residues: CASSEEGTGVGELFF.

This sequence joins TRBV30 and TRBJ1-2, with 12 bases fitting TRBD1. This CDR3 contains 15 residues. Trimming cost V 1 base and J 5 bases; bases outside gene matches: 5. Per the germline V gene, CDR1 is GTSNPN and CDR2 is SVGIG (reference sequence). CDR3 coding DNA: TGTGCCTGGAGTGCCGGGACAGGGGGCTTGTATGGCTACACCTTC. Protein product: CAWSAGTGGLYGYTF.

V usage is TRBV28 and J usage is TRBJ2-2, with D tentatively TRBD1 (6 bases). V lost 8 bases to trimming and J lost 1 base, with 11 bases between them. Germline V gene sequence: CDR1 MDHEN, CDR2 SYDVKM. The CDR3 is 14 residues long. The CDR3 coding sequence is TGTGCCAGCTTTCCGGGACAGAACACCGGGGAGCTGTTTTTT. Protein sequence: CASFPGQNTGELFF.

The chain recombines TRBV11-1 with TRBJ2-5, with a weak D call TRBD2 (5 bases). This CDR3 is 14 amino acids long. Germline CDR1 and CDR2: SGHAT and FQDESV (reference sequence). V was pared by 4 bases and J by 1 base, with 10 bases between. Here the CDR3 DNA reads TGTGCCAGCAGCTACCTAGCAGGCCAAGAGACCCAGTACTTC. The encoded protein is CASSYLAGQETQYF.

This chain uses TRBV27 with TRBJ2-7; the match to TRBD2 covers 7 bases. Germline V gene lookup returns CDR1 MNHEY and CDR2 SMNVEV (reference sequence). The CDR3 totals 13 residues. After removal of 3 bases from V and 3 bases from J, the junction contained 2 bases not matched to a gene. In DNA form, the CDR3 reads TGTGCCAGCAGTTTGGGAGGGAGCTACGAGCAGTACTTC. This gives the protein CASSLGGSYEQYF.

The chain uses TRBV28 and TRBJ1-5, with unresolved D. V was shortened by 6 bases and J by 0 bases, with 9 bases between the two germline ends. CDR3 length: 14 residues. In germline, CDR1 is MDHEN, CDR2 SYDVKM. For the CDR3, the DNA is TGTGCCAGCAGCCATAGCTATAGCAATCAGCCCCAGCATTTT. Amino acid sequence: CASSHSYSNQPQHF. Variable domain in full (rest from reference TRBV28 and TRBJ1-5): DVKVTQSSRYLVKRTGEKVFLECVQDMDHENMFWYRQDPGLGLRLIYFSYDVKMKEKGDIPEGYSVSREKKERFSLILESASTNQTSMYLCASSHSYSNQPQHFGDGTRLSIL.

The V gene is TRBV11-2, the J gene TRBJ1-1, with D perhaps matching TRBD1 (5 bases). Trimming stripped 5 bases from V and 0 bases from J, with 19 bases between. This CDR3 contains 17 residues. Per germline, CDR1 SGHAT and CDR2 FQNNGV. The CDR3 coding sequence is TGTGCCAGCAGCCACAGTCGGGGGGTCGCAATGAACACTGAAGCTTTCTTT. Protein sequence: CASSHSRGVAMNTEAFF.

The rearrangement joins TRBV29-1 to TRBJ2-1, with a possible D match to TRBD2 (6 bases). The CDR3 spans 11 residues. Germline V gene data show CDR1 as SQVTM and CDR2 as ANQGSEA. Trimming stripped 3 bases from V and 10 bases from J, with 10 bases between. The CDR3 DNA is TGCAGCGTTGACGAGCGGGCAGAGCAGTTCTTC. Translated: CSVDERAEQFF.

The chain has TRBV29-1 and TRBJ1-1, with 7 nucleotides matching TRBD1. Germline CDR1 SQVTM, CDR2 ANQGSEA. The V and J ends lost 4 bases and 1 base, in that order; junction bases with no gene match: 3. CDR3 length: 13 residues. Here the CDR3 DNA reads TGCAGCGTTGCCGACAGGGCGAACACTGAAGCTTTCTTT. Residues: CSVADRANTEAFF.

This chain connects TRBV7-9 to TRBJ2-3; 7 bases are a match to TRBD1. The J segment lost 2 bases and the V segment lost 5 bases, leaving 4 bases of the junction unmatched. This CDR3 region has 14 residues. Per germline, CDR1 SEHNR and CDR2 FQNEAQ (reference sequence). CDR3 loop: CASSRTGATDTQYF. The CDR3 coding sequence is TGTGCCAGCAGCCGGACAGGCGCCACAGATACGCAGTATTTT. Full variable domain (rest looked up from reference TRBV7-9 and TRBJ2-3): DTGVSQNPRHKITKRGQNVTFRCDPISEHNRLYWYRQTLGQGPEFLTYFQNEAQLEKSRLLSDRFSAERPKGSFSTLEIQRTEQGDSAMYLCASSRTGATDTQYFGPGTRLTVL.

The rearrangement uses TRBV28 and TRBJ1-1, with 10 bases matching TRBD1. This CDR3 region has 13 residues. Germline V gives CDR1 MDHEN, CDR2 SYDVKM. Germline trimming cut 6 bases from V and 6 bases from J; bases unmatched to any gene: 4. DNA of the CDR3: TGTGCCAGCAGGGAGACAGGGGGCCCTGAAGCTTTCTTT. This codes for CASRETGGPEAFF. Complete variable domain (other parts from reference TRBV28 and TRBJ1-1): DVKVTQSSRYLVKRTGEKVFLECVQDMDHENMFWYRQDPGLGLRLIYFSYDVKMKEKGDIPEGYSVSREKKERFSLILESASTNQTSMYLCASRETGGPEAFFGQGTRLTVV.

This rearrangement joins TRBV19 to TRBJ1-1, with 10 bases that match TRBD1. With V trimmed by 8 bases and J by 3 bases, 3 bases remained unmatched. This CDR3 comprises 13 residues. Germline V gene sequence: CDR1 LNHDA, CDR2 SQIVND (reference sequence). CDR3 sequence (DNA): TGTGCCAGTGAGACAGGGGGCTACACTGAAGCTTTCTTT. Translation gives CASETGGYTEAFF. Full variable domain (rest looked up from reference TRBV19 and TRBJ1-1): DGGITQSPKYLFRKEGQNVTLSCEQNLNHDAMYWYRQDPGQGLRLIYYSQIVNDFQKGDIAEGYSVSREKKESFPLTVTSAQKNPTAFYLCASETGGYTEAFFGQGTRLTVV.

The chain links TRBV9 to TRBJ2-1, with TRBD2 matching over 10 bases. Trimming removed 4 bases from V and 10 bases from J; junction bases left unmatched: 8. This CDR3 comprises 14 residues. Germline V lookup: CDR1 SGDLS, CDR2 YYNGEE. The DNA for the CDR3 is TGTGCCAGCAGCAGGGCTAGCGGGAGTGGGGAGCAGTTCTTC. It is translated as CASSRASGSGEQFF.

The chain links TRBV28 to TRBJ2-5; weak D call: TRBD1 (6 bases). CDR1 and CDR2 (germline): MDHEN, SYDVKM. The CDR3 has 15 residues. Trimming took off 2 bases at V and 3 bases at J, with 13 bases between the two ends. CDR3 in DNA: TGTGCCAGCAGTTTAACAGGGACAATTAAAGAGACCCAGTACTTC. Its translation: CASSLTGTIKETQYF. Together with reference TRBV28 and TRBJ2-5, the CDR3 gives the full variable domain: DVKVTQSSRYLVKRTGEKVFLECVQDMDHENMFWYRQDPGLGLRLIYFSYDVKMKEKGDIPEGYSVSREKKERFSLILESASTNQTSMYLCASSLTGTIKETQYFGPGTRLLVL.

This clone was counted a few times. The chain is built from TRBV5-6 and TRBJ2-1; no reliable D call. V dropped 2 bases and J dropped 9 bases, with 12 bases sitting between them. The germline V gene has CDR1 SGHDT and CDR2 YYEEEE. There are 13 residues in the CDR3. CDR3 sequence: CASSLTYRTEQFF. For the CDR3, the DNA is TGTGCCAGCAGCTTAACTTACAGAACTGAGCAGTTCTTC.

This rearrangement joins TRBV4-1 to TRBJ1-4; D remains ambiguous. The CDR3 runs to 13 residues. The germline V gene has CDR1 MGHRA and CDR2 YSYEKL. V was clipped by 0 bases and J by 9 bases, with 8 bases between them. CDR3 bases: TGCGCCAGCAGCCAAGACCCCCCAAAAAAACTGTTTTTT. Translation gives CASSQDPPKKLFF.

The chain recombines TRBV4-2 with TRBJ1-3; D perhaps matches TRBD1 (5 bases). CDR3 length: 15 amino acids. Trimming took 0 bases from V and 3 from J, leaving 9 bases between them. Per germline, CDR1 LGHNA and CDR2 YNFKEQ. The CDR3 DNA is TGTGCCAGCAGCCAAGAGGATAGGGGTGGAAACACCATATATTTT. Amino acids: CASSQEDRGGNTIYF.

The J gene is TRBJ2-5, the V gene TRBV7-8; 9 nucleotides agree with TRBD2. The tail of the sequence fits TRBJ2-7 better, so the J call may be wrong. Germline CDR1 is SGHVS and CDR2 is FQNEAQ. The CDR3 covers 17 residues. CDR3 residues: CASSLWIRTSASYEQYF. Here the CDR3 DNA reads TGTGCCAGCAGCTTGTGGATTCGGACTAGCGCGTCCTACGAGCAGTACTTC.